The 7 T cell receptor beta chains below come from one sample, sequenced in a study of human T cells and chemical hapten exposure. Time point specified: patch test 1, 2 weeks after DPC sensitization. Treatment noted: therapeutic diphenylcyclopropenone sensitization with weekly scalp DPC. TCRdb re-analysed the RACE reads in MiXCR, keeping a single row per CDR3 protein. Of 90,000 or so distinct CDR3 sequences in the sample, approximately 10% are singletons; the top ten hold around 2.2%. The sample in question was whole blood, obtained in connection with sensitization to the hapten diphenylcyclopropenone (DPC). These TCRs come from a man aged 35 to 55 with alopecia areata. Some clones in this sample may be carry-over from other donors' samples.

This clonotype was detected a few times. V and J are TRBV20-1 and TRBJ2-3; TRBD2 might be the D (6 bases). CDR1 DFQATT and CDR2 SNEGSKA come from the germline V gene (reference sequence). The CDR3 loop spans 16 amino acids. V was pared by 4 bases and J by 2 bases, with 19 bases between. The CDR3 reads CSATDRRVGATDTQYF. The CDR3, as DNA: TGCAGTGCTACAGATCGGAGGGTTGGAGCCACAGATACGCAGTATTTT.

The V call is TRBV28, the J call TRBJ2-7; a possible D gene is TRBD1 (6 bases). Deletions cut 7 bases from V and 4 bases from J, with 17 bases between. Germline V gene sequence: CDR1 MDHEN, CDR2 SYDVKM. The CDR3 contains 14 residues. Here the CDR3 reads CASKGAGTLYEQYF. The CDR3 coding sequence is TGTGCCAGCAAAGGGGCCGGGACACTATACGAGCAGTACTTC.

There are many counts of this clonotype. The chain links TRBV6-2 or TRBV6-3 to TRBJ1-2, with D uncertain. The germline V and J ends were trimmed by 6 bases and 2 bases, with 10 bases remaining between them. Germline V lookup: CDR1 MNHEY, CDR2 SVGEGT. CDR3 length: 13 amino acids. CDR3 sequence reads: CASSPTLNYGYTF. CDR3 coding DNA: TGTGCCAGCAGCCCTACTCTGAACTATGGCTACACCTTC.

This clonotype was recorded many times. The chain carries TRBV20-1 and TRBJ2-7, with 10 bases identical to TRBD2. Germline CDR1 DFQATT, CDR2 SNEGSKA (reference sequence). J lost 4 bases, V lost 3 bases, and 9 bases had no gene match. This CDR3 has 15 amino acids. The CDR3 reads CSASLLAGLIYEQYF. The CDR3 nucleotides read TGCAGTGCTAGCCTACTAGCGGGACTAATTTACGAGCAGTACTTC.

This clonotype was recorded many times. This rearrangement joins TRBV4-3 to TRBJ2-7; D is unclear. The germline V and J ends were trimmed by 0 bases and 2 bases, with 8 bases remaining between them. Germline V CDR1 and CDR2: LGHNA, YSLEER. The CDR3 consists of 14 residues. The CDR3 coding sequence is TGCGCCAGCAGCCAAGAACTCGGAGCCTACGAGCAGTACTTC. It codes for CASSQELGAYEQYF.

This clonotype has a count of ten or more. V and J are TRBV11-3 and TRBJ1-1, with D perhaps TRBD1 (6 bases). Trimming removed 3 bases from V and 8 bases from J, with 19 bases in between. Per the germline V gene, CDR1 is SGHNT and CDR2 is YENEEA. The CDR3 runs to 15 residues. The CDR3 bases are TGTGCCAGCAGCTTTCGAACAGGGATGGAGCCAGAAGCTTTCTTT. Its protein product is CASSFRTGMEPEAFF.

This clonotype showed up many times. This rearrangement joins TRBV12-3 or TRBV12-4 to TRBJ1-5; TRBD1 matches at 8 bases. The length of the CDR3 is 15 residues. V trimming: 6 bases; J trimming: 6 bases; junction bases outside the gene matches: 10. CDR3 region: CASSLTTGGTQPQHF. The CDR3 nucleotides are TGTGCCAGCAGCCTAACAACAGGGGGAACTCAGCCCCAGCATTTT.